The entry below describes one T cell receptor (beta chain). The multiple sclerosis controls consisted of treatment-naive patients with relapsing-remitting disease, either stable or active. Bulk CD8+ and CD4+ cells came from magnetic negative isolation; CD8+ TEMRA by FACS. This entry belongs to a study of CD8 T cells in Susac syndrome. V was clipped by 2 bases and J by 7 bases; unmatched bases: 8. The length of the CDR3 is 15 residues. Germline CDR1 is MDHEN and CDR2 is SYDVKM. An input of roughly 0.5 to 1 ug of RNA was subjected to reverse transcription using random hexamers. TCRdb redid the calling of the immunoSEQ multiplex PCR reads with MiXCR, one entry per CDR3 protein. The sample has 330,000 or so distinct CDR3 sequences; about 88% are singletons.

J is TRBJ2-7 and V is TRBV28; 10 bases are shared with TRBD2. This TCR came from a human donor with multiple sclerosis. Sample: CD8+ T cells from PBMCs. DNA of the CDR3: TGTGCCAGCAGTTTAGGGCTAGCGGGAGCTCTAGAGCAGTACTTC. Translation: CASSLGLAGALEQYF.